This passage covers 8 T cell receptor beta chains from one sample sequenced in a study of blood T cell repertoires in COVID-19. Using immunoSEQ multiplex PCR, the repertoire was profiled, and TCRdb retains in-frame clones only, with some absent. The sample lists a few hundred thousand clones, roughly nine tenths occurring once. The sequenced sample was PBMCs or T cells enriched from blood (not recorded which). These receptors were taken from a man aged 18 to 35 who had recovered from COVID-19.

This rearrangement joins TRBV4-1 to TRBJ2-7; 10 bases are shared with TRBD2. This CDR3 has 17 amino acids. Trimming removed 4 bases from V and 0 bases from J; junction bases left unmatched: 9. CDR1 is MGHRA and CDR2 is YSYEKL in the germline V gene. CDR3 in amino acids: CASSPELRLAGSYEQYF. CDR3 bases: TGCGCCAGCAGCCCAGAATTAAGACTAGCGGGCTCCTACGAGCAGTACTTC.

This rearrangement joins TRBV4-1 to TRBJ1-2; D is unresolved. Germline assignment: CDR1 MGHRA and CDR2 YSYEKL. The length of the CDR3 is 15 residues. Trimming took off 3 bases at V and 6 bases at J, with 17 bases between the two ends. The CDR3 DNA reads TGCGCCAGCAGCCAGCACTCCCAGACACTGAATGGCTACACCTTC. Protein product: CASSQHSQTLNGYTF.

CDR3 in amino acids: CASSLRSREGAFF. The CDR3 DNA sequence: TGTGCCAGCAGCTTAAGGAGCAGGGAAGGAGCTTTCTTT. The chain joins TRBV7-2 to TRBJ1-1; TRBD1 is a possible D gene (5 bases). The germline CDR1 and CDR2 sequences are SGHTA and FQGNSA. The CDR3 is 13 amino acids. V was shortened by 2 bases and J by 10 bases, with 14 bases between the two germline ends.

Only one count was recorded for this clone. The V and J genes are TRBV12-3 or TRBV12-4 and TRBJ2-7, with D uncertain. The CDR3 consists of 13 residues. V dropped 3 bases and J dropped 3 bases, with 9 bases sitting between them. The CDR3 reads CASSFGANYEQYF. Here the CDR3 DNA reads TGTGCCAGCAGTTTCGGAGCTAACTACGAGCAGTACTTC.

The gene calls are TRBV25-1 and TRBJ1-6, with D uncertain. The CDR3 contains 14 residues. Trimming pared 4 bases from V and 6 bases from J, leaving 10 bases between. Germline-derived CDR1 and CDR2 are MGHDK and SYGVNS. The CDR3 DNA is TGTGCCAGCAGTGCCCCGACTGGTAATTCACCCCTCCACTTT. Protein product: CASSAPTGNSPLHF.

The rearrangement joins TRBV28 to TRBJ1-2, with D unresolved. The CDR3 spans 13 residues. Between the trimmed V and J ends, which lost 8 bases and 8 bases, there was a span of 18 bases. Germline CDR1 is MDHEN and CDR2 is SYDVKM. The CDR3 DNA follows: TGTGCCAGCTCCTTCGTGGGAGGCGGGGGCTACACCTTC. Protein sequence: CASSFVGGGGYTF.

The J gene is TRBJ1-6, the V gene TRBV30; tentatively, D is TRBD1 (6 bases). Germline V gene data show CDR1 as GTSNPN and CDR2 as SVGIG (reference sequence). The CDR3 has 14 residues. Trimming removed 0 bases at V and 9 bases at J, with 12 bases between. CDR3: CAWSVGRGSSPLHF. CDR3 coding DNA: TGTGCCTGGAGTGTAGGTAGGGGGAGTTCACCCCTCCACTTT.

The chain employs TRBV5-1 and TRBJ2-7, with TRBD1 as a possible D gene (5 bases). The CDR3 contains 13 residues. CDR1 SGHRS and CDR2 YFSETQ come from the germline V gene. V gave up 7 bases and J gave up 6 bases, with 17 bases separating them. The CDR3 is CASSVRETGEQYF. The CDR3 DNA sequence: TGCGCCAGCTCTGTCAGGGAAACGGGCGAGCAGTACTTC.